The 27 T cell receptor beta chains below all came from one sample that was sequenced in a study of blood T cell repertoires in COVID-19. The protocol was immunoSEQ multiplex PCR, while the TCRdb copy is restricted to in-frame clones and leaves out a portion. The sample has about 58,000 clones, 89% seen once. The sample consisted of peripheral blood. These receptors all come from a woman aged 55-69 years with active COVID-19.

This clone was seen ten or more times. The chain carries TRBV27 and TRBJ2-7; 8 nucleotides agree with TRBD1. With V trimmed by 6 bases and J by 6 bases, 7 bases remained unmatched. The CDR3 is made up of 13 amino acids. Germline CDR1 reads MNHEY; CDR2 reads SMNVEV (reference sequence). CDR3 protein: CASRLNDRGEQYF. CDR3 nucleotides: TGTGCCAGCAGACTAAACGACAGGGGCGAGCAGTACTTC.

This chain joins TRBV28 and TRBJ2-7, with 10 nucleotides matching TRBD1. CDR1 is MDHEN and CDR2 is SYDVKM in the germline V gene. There are 18 residues in the CDR3. J was trimmed by 2 bases and V by 6 bases; bases with no gene match: 16. The CDR3 protein is CASSEPGQGSWVAYEQYF. The DNA for the CDR3 is TGTGCCAGCAGCGAACCGGGACAGGGGTCCTGGGTTGCCTACGAGCAGTACTTC.

This chain joins TRBV7-3 and TRBJ2-2; the D gene is possibly TRBD1 (6 bases). Germline V gene lookup returns CDR1 SGHTA and CDR2 FQGTGA. This CDR3 comprises 14 residues. The V and J ends lost 6 bases and 1 base respectively, with 9 bases between them. The CDR3: CASRTTGNTGELFF. CDR3 nucleotide sequence: TGTGCCAGCAGAACGACAGGGAACACCGGGGAGCTGTTTTTT.

The chain combines TRBV9 with TRBJ2-7, with 11 positions matching TRBD2. The CDR3 consists of 15 residues. Per germline, CDR1 SGDLS and CDR2 YYNGEE. The junction had 6 bases not matched to a gene; V was cut back by 4 bases and J by 3 bases. The CDR3 reads CASSPQGTSGYEQYF. For the CDR3, the DNA is TGTGCCAGCAGCCCACAAGGGACTAGCGGCTACGAGCAGTACTTC.

The DNA of the CDR3 is TGCGCCAGCAGCTTGGGGGGCACGAACGCCGGAGAGACCCAGTACTTC. Amino acids: CASSLGGTNAGETQYF. The chain recombines TRBV5-1 with TRBJ2-5, with a tentative D call TRBD1 (5 bases). Per germline, CDR1 SGHRS and CDR2 YFSETQ. The CDR3 contains 16 residues. Trimming removed 0 bases from V and 4 bases from J, with 16 bases in between.

This chain joins TRBV19 and TRBJ2-3, with D possibly matching TRBD1 (6 bases). The ends were cut back, 4 bases at V and 4 bases at J, with 18 bases in the middle. This CDR3 is built from 16 residues. The germline V gene encodes CDR1 LNHDA and CDR2 SQIVND (reference sequence). The CDR3 region is CASSSDMGAFSDTQYF. The CDR3, as DNA: TGTGCCAGTAGTAGCGACATGGGGGCTTTCTCAGATACGCAGTATTTT.

The V gene is TRBV5-4, the J gene TRBJ1-5; TRBD1 matches at 7 bases. The CDR3 extends over 17 amino acids. Losses at the gene ends were 5 bases for V and 3 bases for J; bases not matched to a gene: 14. Germline CDR1 reads SGHNT; CDR2 reads YYREEE (reference sequence). CDR3 sequence reads: CASRSAGLGQYNQPQHF. For the CDR3, the DNA is TGTGCCAGCAGGTCGGCCGGATTGGGACAGTACAATCAGCCCCAGCATTTT.

This chain links TRBV7-8 with TRBJ2-3; possible D gene TRBD1, 5 bases. V was trimmed by 0 bases and J by 4 bases, leaving 8 bases between them. The CDR3 is 14 amino acids. Germline V CDR1 and CDR2: SGHVS, FQNEAQ. CDR3: CASSLARAPDTQYF. DNA for the CDR3: TGTGCCAGCAGCTTAGCCAGGGCGCCAGATACGCAGTATTTT. The full variable domain, with the rest looked up from reference TRBV7-8 and TRBJ2-3, is GAGVSQSPRYKVAKRGQDVALRCDPISGHVSLFWYQQALGQGPEFLTYFQNEAQLDKSGLPSDRFFAERPEGSVSTLKIQRTQQEDSAVYLCASSLARAPDTQYFGPGTRLTVL.

The CDR3 loop is CASSQGNRGTEQFF. The CDR3, as DNA: TGTGCCAGCAGCCAAGGTAACAGGGGAACTGAGCAGTTCTTC. The V and J genes are TRBV3-1 (or the pseudogene TRBV3-2) and TRBJ2-1, with TRBD1 matching 7 bases. Germline V CDR1 and CDR2: LGHDT, YNNKEL (reference sequence). V trimming: 1 base; J trimming: 9 bases; junction bases outside the gene matches: 6. The CDR3 loop spans 14 amino acids.

This chain links TRBV30 with TRBJ1-6; 9 bases match TRBD1. With 5 bases clipped from V and 10 bases from J, the junction kept 3 bases outside the gene matches. CDR1 GTSNPN and CDR2 SVGIG come from the germline V gene (reference sequence). The CDR3 runs 12 residues. The CDR3: CAWDRGGSPLHF. The CDR3, as DNA: TGTGCCTGGGACAGGGGGGGATCACCCCTCCACTTT.

This clone was counted a single time. This chain links TRBV12-3 or TRBV12-4 with TRBJ1-5; possibly TRBD1 for D (5 bases). With 6 bases removed from V and 5 bases from J, the gap between germline ends came to 11 bases. The CDR3 spans 13 residues. The CDR3 nucleotides read TGTGCCAGCAGCCGGGACTTAGATCAGCCCCAGCATTTT. It specifies CASSRDLDQPQHF.

J is TRBJ2-1 and V is TRBV9; perhaps TRBD1 as D (6 bases). The germline V and J ends were trimmed by 2 bases and 5 bases, with 14 bases remaining between them. Germline CDR1 and CDR2: SGDLS and YYNGEE. The CDR3 has 15 residues. CDR3 DNA sequence: TGTGCCAGCAGCGTCTCAGGGACACCTAACAATGAGCAGTTCTTC. This encodes CASSVSGTPNNEQFF.

The chain has TRBV5-1 and TRBJ1-4, with 9 positions matching TRBD1. The junction had 7 bases not matched to a gene; V was cut back by 5 bases and J by 8 bases. CDR3 size: 14 residues. Germline CDR1 and CDR2: SGHRS and YFSETQ. This chain's CDR3 is CASRTGQGEEKLFF. The CDR3 nucleotides are TGCGCCAGCAGAACGGGACAGGGAGAGGAAAAACTGTTTTTT.

The chain joins TRBV10-3 to TRBJ2-7; 7 bases are a match to TRBD2. Germline CDR1 ENHRY, CDR2 SYGVKD. The CDR3 runs 16 residues. After removal of 0 bases from V and 0 bases from J, the junction contained 5 bases not matched to a gene. The CDR3 region has the DNA TGTGCCATCAGTGAGTCGACGCTAGCGGCCTCCTACGAGCAGTACTTC. This encodes CAISESTLAASYEQYF.

This clone was recorded only once. V is TRBV27 and J is TRBJ1-1; D not certain. V lost 2 bases and J 0 bases, leaving 7 bases between the germline ends. The CDR3 has 14 residues. Germline lookup yields CDR1 MNHEY and CDR2 SMNVEV (reference sequence). CDR3 nucleotides: TGTGCCAGCAGTTTAGGCAGGATGAACACTGAAGCTTTCTTT. Translated, it gives CASSLGRMNTEAFF.

A single count supports this clone. This sequence joins TRBV10-2 and TRBJ1-5, with D uncertain. Germline CDR1 is WSHSY and CDR2 is SAAADI. This CDR3 region has 13 residues. V dropped 8 bases and J dropped 6 bases, with 14 bases sitting between them. CDR3 region: CASYLTPGQPQHF. For the CDR3, the DNA is TGCGCCAGCTACCTTACGCCGGGTCAGCCCCAGCATTTT.

The CDR3 nucleotides are TGTGCCAGCAGTTTCCGGACACCCGAGGGCTACACCTTC. Translating it yields CASSFRTPEGYTF. The chain couples TRBV6-5 to TRBJ1-2, with TRBD1 as a possible D gene (5 bases). Between the trimmed V and J ends, which lost 4 bases and 8 bases, there was a span of 14 bases. This CDR3 is 13 amino acids long. Germline V gives CDR1 MNHEY, CDR2 SVGAGI.

The chain carries TRBV9 and TRBJ2-1; D is perhaps TRBD2 (6 bases). V lost 0 bases to trimming and J lost 4 bases, with 8 bases between them. CDR1 is SGDLS, CDR2 YYNGEE, per germline. The CDR3 runs 14 residues. CDR3 bases: TGTGCCAGCAGCGTAGATGCGGGGTACAATGAGCAGTTCTTC. Translation: CASSVDAGYNEQFF.

The chain couples TRBV19 to TRBJ2-1; tentatively, D is TRBD1 (5 bases). Trimming pared 8 bases from V and 6 bases from J, leaving 14 bases between. CDR3 length: 13 amino acids. Germline V lookup: CDR1 LNHDA, CDR2 SQIVND (reference sequence). For the CDR3, the DNA is TGTGCCAGTCATGAGTCAGGGATCAATGAGCAGTTCTTC. Amino acids: CASHESGINEQFF.

The gene calls are TRBV6-5 and TRBJ1-1, with D maybe TRBD1 (5 bases). The germline V and J ends were trimmed by 5 bases and 11 bases, with 12 bases remaining between them. The length of the CDR3 is 11 residues. The V gene's germline CDR1 is MNHEY and CDR2 SVGAGI. Here the CDR3 reads CASSTGTVAFF. DNA of the CDR3: TGTGCCAGCAGTACCGGGACTGTGGCTTTCTTT.

The V call is TRBV5-1, the J call TRBJ1-4; 7 bases fit TRBD1. The germline V gene has CDR1 SGHRS and CDR2 YFSETQ. This CDR3 contains 15 residues. With 5 bases clipped from V and 0 bases from J, the junction kept 4 bases outside the gene matches. The CDR3, as DNA: TGCGCCAGCAGTAGGACAGGCGCAACTAATGAAAAACTGTTTTTT. Protein sequence: CASSRTGATNEKLFF.

This clone turned up a few times. The chain joins TRBV11-2 to TRBJ1-6, with D unclear. Trimming pared 2 bases from V and 0 bases from J, leaving 8 bases between. Germline V CDR1 and CDR2: SGHAT, FQNNGV. The CDR3 runs to 16 residues. The CDR3 DNA is TGTGCCAGCAGCTTATCGAGTGTCTCCTATAATTCACCCCTCCACTTT. It specifies CASSLSSVSYNSPLHF.

This chain joins TRBV6-2 or TRBV6-3 and TRBJ1-6; a possible D gene is TRBD1 (6 bases). CDR1 MNHEY and CDR2 SVGEGT come from the germline V gene. Trimming shortened V by 2 bases and J by 5 bases, and 19 bases separated the two germline ends. This CDR3 spans 18 amino acids. The CDR3 loop reads CASSYPFGGGGDNSPLHF. As DNA, the CDR3 is TGTGCCAGCAGTTACCCTTTCGGAGGGGGAGGGGATAATTCACCCCTCCACTTT.

The genes are TRBV7-9 and TRBJ2-7; no definite D call. The CDR3 consists of 15 residues. The germline gives CDR1 SEHNR, CDR2 FQNEAQ (reference sequence). V gave up 5 bases and J gave up 0 bases, with 14 bases separating them. The CDR3 is CASSPWRSNSYEQYF. CDR3 coding DNA: TGTGCCAGCAGCCCTTGGAGATCTAACTCCTACGAGCAGTACTTC. Looking up the rest from reference TRBV7-9 and TRBJ2-7 gives the full variable domain: DTGVSQNPRHKITKRGQNVTFRCDPISEHNRLYWYRQTLGQGPEFLTYFQNEAQLEKSRLLSDRFSAERPKGSFSTLEIQRTEQGDSAMYLCASSPWRSNSYEQYFGPGTRLTVT.

Written as DNA, the CDR3 is TGTGCCAGCAGCCAAGAATGGCTCCCAGGCAATGAGCAGTTCTTC. It codes for CASSQEWLPGNEQFF. This rearrangement joins TRBV4-2 to TRBJ2-1; no definite D call. V was pared by 0 bases and J by 6 bases, with 12 bases between. The CDR3 covers 15 residues. Germline CDR1 LGHNA, CDR2 YNFKEQ.

The rearrangement joins TRBV5-1 to TRBJ2-4; D is ambiguous. This CDR3 spans 15 amino acids. Germline V gene sequence: CDR1 SGHRS, CDR2 YFSETQ. V shed 0 bases and J shed 0 bases, with 7 bases lying between them. This CDR3 is CASSLVGSAKNIQYF. The CDR3 DNA reads as TGCGCCAGCAGCTTGGTCGGTTCAGCCAAAAACATTCAGTACTTC.

The chain has TRBV12-3 or TRBV12-4 and TRBJ1-5; unclear D gene. The V and J ends lost 1 base and 9 bases respectively, with 10 bases between them. CDR3 length equals 13 residues. In DNA, the CDR3 is TGTGCCAGCAGTTTAGACGCGGTCCGGCCCCAGCATTTT. It encodes CASSLDAVRPQHF.